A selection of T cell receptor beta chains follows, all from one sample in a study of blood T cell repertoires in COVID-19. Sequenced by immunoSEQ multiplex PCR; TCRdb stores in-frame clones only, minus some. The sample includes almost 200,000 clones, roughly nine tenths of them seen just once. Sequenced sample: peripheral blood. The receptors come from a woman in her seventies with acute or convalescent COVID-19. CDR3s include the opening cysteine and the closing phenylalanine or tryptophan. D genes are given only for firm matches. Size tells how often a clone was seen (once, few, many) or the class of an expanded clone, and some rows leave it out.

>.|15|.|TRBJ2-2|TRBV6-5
TGTGCCAGCAGCCAACTGGGGGGGAACACCGGGGAGCTGTTTTTT
CASSQLGGNTGELFF
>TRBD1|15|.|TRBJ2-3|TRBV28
TGTGCCAGCAGTGCGACAGGGGACCGCACAGATACGCAGTATTTT
CASSATGDRTDTQYF
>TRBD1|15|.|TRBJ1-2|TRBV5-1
TGCGCCAGCAGCCCGGGGGACAGGGGGAACTATGGCTACACCTTC
CASSPGDRGNYGYTF
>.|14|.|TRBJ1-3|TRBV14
TGTGCCAGCAGCCCCCACAGGGCTGGAAACACCATATATTTT
CASSPHRAGNTIYF
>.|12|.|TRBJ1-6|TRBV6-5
TGTGCCAGCAGGGGCCCTAATTCACCCCTCCACTTT
CASRGPNSPLHF
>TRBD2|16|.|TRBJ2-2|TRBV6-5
TGTGCCAGCAGTTACTTGACTAGCGGGAGACCCGGGGAGCTGTTTTTT
CASSYLTSGRPGELFF
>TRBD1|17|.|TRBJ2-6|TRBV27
TGTGCCAGCAGTCGGACAGGGGAGAAAGGTGGGGCCAACGTCCTGACTTTC
CASSRTGEKGGANVLTF
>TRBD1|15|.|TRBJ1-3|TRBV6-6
TGTGCCAGCAGGGACAGGGTAGGGACTGGAAACACCATATATTTT
CASRDRVGTGNTIYF
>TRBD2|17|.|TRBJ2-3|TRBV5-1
TGCGCCAGCAGCCGATCGACTAGCGGGAGGGCCGGGGATACGCAGTATTTT
CASSRSTSGRAGDTQYF
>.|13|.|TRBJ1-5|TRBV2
TGTGCCAGCATGCCGGGACAAAATCAGCCCCAGCATTTT
CASMPGQNQPQHF
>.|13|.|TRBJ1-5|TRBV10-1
TGCGCCAGCAGTGCGTTCAGCAATCAGCCCCAGCATTTT
CASSAFSNQPQHF
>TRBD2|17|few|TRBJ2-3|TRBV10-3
TGTGCCATCAAAAGGGGACTAGCGGGGTACAGCACAGATACGCAGTATTTT
CAIKRGLAGYSTDTQYF
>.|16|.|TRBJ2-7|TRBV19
TGTGCCAGTAGTATAGACCCAGGGCTTAGCTCCTACGAGCAGTACTTC
CASSIDPGLSSYEQYF
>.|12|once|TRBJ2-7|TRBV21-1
TGTGCCAGCAGGGATCTAGCGCGCGAGCAGTACTTC
CASRDLAREQYF
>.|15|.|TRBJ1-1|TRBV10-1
TGCGCCAGCAGTGAGTTCCCAGGGAAAAGTGCTGAAGCTTTCTTT
CASSEFPGKSAEAFF
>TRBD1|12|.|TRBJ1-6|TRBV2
TGTGCCACGACGACAGGGCCCACCCCCCTCCACTTT
CATTTGPTPLHF
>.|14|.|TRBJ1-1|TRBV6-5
TGTGCCGTGTCTAGGGGGATCGGGGACACTGAAGCTTTCTTT
CAVSRGIGDTEAFF
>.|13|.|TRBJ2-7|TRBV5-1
TGCGCCAGCAGCTTGGTCCCAGGCGACGAGCAGTACTTC
CASSLVPGDEQYF
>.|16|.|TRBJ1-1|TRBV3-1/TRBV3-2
TGTGCCAGCAGCCAAGATTTTAGAAGTTTGAACACTGAAGCTTTCTTT
CASSQDFRSLNTEAFF
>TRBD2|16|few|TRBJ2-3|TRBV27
TGTGCCAGCAGTTTGGGACTAGCGGGATTTGCAGATACGCAGTATTTT
CASSLGLAGFADTQYF
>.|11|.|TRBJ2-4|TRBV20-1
TGCAGTGCTACGGCCAAAAACATTCAGTACTTC
CSATAKNIQYF
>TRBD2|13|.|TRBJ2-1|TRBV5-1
TGCGCCAGCAGTGGCGGGAGCTACAATGAGCAGTTCTTC
CASSGGSYNEQFF
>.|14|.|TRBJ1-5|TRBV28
TGTGCCAGCAGTTTTAGAGAGGTCCATCAGCCCCAGCATTTT
CASSFREVHQPQHF
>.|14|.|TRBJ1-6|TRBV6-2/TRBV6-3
TGTGCCAGCAGTTACCTGACGGGGAATTCACCCCTCCACTTT
CASSYLTGNSPLHF
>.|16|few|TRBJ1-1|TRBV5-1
TGCGCCAGCAGCTTGACCCCGCAGGCCCGGAACACTGAAGCTTTCTTT
CASSLTPQARNTEAFF
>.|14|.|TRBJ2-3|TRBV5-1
TGCGCCAGCCGCGCAGGGCCTAGCACAGATACGCAGTATTTT
CASRAGPSTDTQYF
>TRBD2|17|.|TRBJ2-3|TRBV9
TGTGCCAGCAGTCCCAACTCGGCGGGAGGGCCTGCAGATACGCAGTATTTT
CASSPNSAGGPADTQYF
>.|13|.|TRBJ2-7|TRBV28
TGTGCCAGCAGCTTTCCCAGCTCCTACGAGCAGTACTTC
CASSFPSSYEQYF
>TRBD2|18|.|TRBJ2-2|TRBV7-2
TGTGCCAGCAGCTTAAGGCTAGCGGGGAACCAGAACACCGGGGAGCTGTTTTTT
CASSLRLAGNQNTGELFF
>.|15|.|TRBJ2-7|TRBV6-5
TGTGCCAGCTCACGAACCCTAGCGAACGGGTACGAGCAGTACTTC
CASSRTLANGYEQYF
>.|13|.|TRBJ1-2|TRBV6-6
TGTGCCAGCACCTCGAACAGGCCCTATGGCTACACCTTC
CASTSNRPYGYTF
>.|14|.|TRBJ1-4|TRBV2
TGTGCCAGCAGTGATCCCATCCCGTTCGGAAAACTGTTTTTT
CASSDPIPFGKLFF
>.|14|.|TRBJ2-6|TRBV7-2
TGTGCCAGCAGCTTATATAGGACTGCCAACGTCCTGACTTTC
CASSLYRTANVLTF
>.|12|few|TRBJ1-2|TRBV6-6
TGTGCCACTCATAGTACCAACTATGGCTACACCTTC
CATHSTNYGYTF
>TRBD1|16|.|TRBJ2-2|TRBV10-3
TGTGCCATCAGTGAGCGGGACAGGGGCTTCACCGGGGAGCTGTTTTTT
CAISERDRGFTGELFF
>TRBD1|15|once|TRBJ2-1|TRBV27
TGTGCCAGCAGTCGGATAGGGGGCCCCTACAATGAGCAGTTCTTC
CASSRIGGPYNEQFF
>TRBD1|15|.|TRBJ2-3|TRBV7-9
TGTGCCAGCAGCGCGAGGACAGGGCGGGCAGATACGCAGTATTTT
CASSARTGRADTQYF
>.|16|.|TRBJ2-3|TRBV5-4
TGTGCCAGCACGCCGGGAGCGCGGACGAGCACAGATACGCAGTATTTT
CASTPGARTSTDTQYF
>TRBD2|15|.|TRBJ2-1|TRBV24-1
TGTGCCACCAGTGCCTGGACTAGCGGGAGGAATGAGCAGTTCTTC
CATSAWTSGRNEQFF
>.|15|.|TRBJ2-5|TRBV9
TGTGCCAGCAGCGATGGCCGAGGAGTCGGGGAGACCCAGTACTTC
CASSDGRGVGETQYF
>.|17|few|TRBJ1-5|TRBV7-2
TGTGCCAGCAGCTTAGGTGCAGCCCCCAGAGGTCATCAGCCCCAGCATTTT
CASSLGAAPRGHQPQHF
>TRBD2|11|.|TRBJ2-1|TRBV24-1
TGTGCCACCAGTCGAGCGGGACAGCAGTTCTTC
CATSRAGQQFF
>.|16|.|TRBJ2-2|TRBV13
TGTGCCAGCAGCTTAGTCGGAGGGGCTAACACCGGGGAGCTGTTTTTT
CASSLVGGANTGELFF
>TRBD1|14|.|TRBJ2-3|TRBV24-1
TGTGCCACCCAGGGGGAATTGGGCACAGATACGCAGTATTTT
CATQGELGTDTQYF